The 25 T cell receptor beta chains reported below all come from one sample, sequenced in a study of shared clonotypes between healthy human individuals. The repertoire was sequenced with immunoSEQ multiplex PCR; TCRdb's copy has only in-frame clones and lacks some. The sample comprises hundreds of thousands of clones, more than 70% of which are singletons, and 1.5% to 2% rests with the top ten. The specimen was memory CD4+ T cells sorted from blood. The subset denotes: CD45RA-negative fraction. These receptors were obtained from a woman in her thirties in good health.

V gene TRBV27 combines with J gene TRBJ1-1; a possible D gene is TRBD1 (5 bases). Germline V gene data show CDR1 as MNHEY and CDR2 as SMNVEV (reference sequence). This CDR3 has 13 residues. V was shortened by 8 bases and J by 6 bases, with 16 bases between the two germline ends. CDR3 coding DNA: TGTGCCAGCGCCCCGGGTGGGGCTCCTGAAGCTTTCTTT. This translates into CASAPGGAPEAFF.

The V and J genes are TRBV18 and TRBJ2-5; D may be TRBD1 or TRBD2 (5 bases each). The CDR3 length is 15 residues. Germline loops: CDR1 KGHSH, CDR2 LQKENI. The germline V and J ends were trimmed by 4 bases and 1 base, with 13 bases remaining between them. The CDR3, as DNA: TGTGCCAGCTCACTAGAACGGGGCTCCCAAGAGACCCAGTACTTC. Protein sequence: CASSLERGSQETQYF.

In its sample, this clone was seen a few times. The V and J genes are TRBV1 and TRBJ1-2; TRBD1 was called by the table and not checked on the DNA. TRBV1 is a pseudogene segment. This CDR3 is 13 amino acids long. CDR3 residues: CTSSHKTGNGYTF. The CDR3 region has the DNA TGCACCAGCAGCCACAAAACAGGGAATGGCTACACCTTC.

The rearrangement uses TRBV5-6 and TRBJ2-1; D is ambiguous. The germline gives CDR1 SGHDT, CDR2 YYEEEE. The ends were cut back, 5 bases at V and 10 bases at J, with 13 bases in the middle. CDR3 length: 12 residues. CDR3 bases: TGTGCCAGCAGTTCCCTAGGTCTGGAGCAGTTCTTC. It codes for CASSSLGLEQFF.

The chain uses TRBV10-3 and TRBJ2-1, with a weak D call TRBD1 (6 bases). The CDR3 has 16 amino acids. Germline V gene sequence: CDR1 ENHRY, CDR2 SYGVKD. V was pared by 2 bases and J by 0 bases, with 11 bases between. CDR3 sequence reads: CAISEGGRGSYNEQFF. The DNA of the CDR3 is TGTGCCATCAGTGAGGGAGGCAGGGGCTCCTACAATGAGCAGTTCTTC.

This clone was seen ten or more times. V usage is TRBV9 and J usage is TRBJ2-6; TRBD1 agrees at 7 bases. The junction had 10 bases not matched to a gene; V was cut back by 4 bases and J by 0 bases. CDR1 and CDR2 from the germline V gene are SGDLS and YYNGEE. This CDR3 is 18 amino acids long. The CDR3 sequence is CASSTIGGAGSGANVLTF. DNA for the CDR3: TGTGCCAGCAGCACGATAGGGGGCGCAGGCTCTGGGGCCAACGTCCTGACTTTC.

The chain uses TRBV19 and TRBJ1-5, with a tentative D call TRBD1 (6 bases). The CDR3 is 15 residues long. Deletions cut 8 bases from V and 2 bases from J, with 16 bases between. Germline V gives CDR1 LNHDA, CDR2 SQIVND (reference sequence). This CDR3 reads CASGVWSGGNQPQHF. CDR3 DNA sequence: TGTGCCAGTGGAGTTTGGTCAGGGGGCAATCAGCCCCAGCATTTT.

The V call is TRBV7-9, the J call TRBJ2-7, with D possibly matching TRBD1 (5 bases). CDR3 length: 16 residues. The V and J ends lost 4 bases and 1 base respectively, with 17 bases between them. Per the germline V gene, CDR1 is SEHNR and CDR2 is FQNEAQ (reference sequence). The CDR3 loop is CASSSSRVSRSYEQYF. The CDR3 DNA reads TGTGCCAGCAGCTCCTCCAGGGTTTCTAGGTCCTACGAGCAGTACTTC.

The J gene is TRBJ1-3, the V gene TRBV6-6; the D is unclear. The germline gives CDR1 MNHNY, CDR2 SVGAGI (reference sequence). Trimming stripped 1 base from V and 0 bases from J, with 4 bases between. This CDR3 region has 14 residues. CDR3 protein: CASSYYHSGNTIYF. CDR3 sequence (DNA): TGTGCCAGCAGTTACTACCACTCTGGAAACACCATATATTTT.

This rearrangement joins TRBV19 to TRBJ1-5; no firm D call. This CDR3 is built from 15 residues. The V end lost 1 base, the J end lost 4 bases, and 11 bases lay between the germline ends. The germline CDR1 and CDR2 sequences are LNHDA and SQIVND (reference sequence). CDR3 nucleotide sequence: TGTGCCAGTAGTATAGGTGGCAGCACAAATCAGCCCCAGCATTTT. It specifies CASSIGGSTNQPQHF.

The gene calls are TRBV5-4 and TRBJ2-7; D is ambiguous. V was trimmed by 1 base and J by 0 bases, leaving 5 bases between them. CDR1 SGHNT and CDR2 YYREEE come from the germline V gene (reference sequence). The CDR3 loop spans 13 amino acids. The CDR3 region has the DNA TGTGCCAGCAGCTTGCGCCCCTCCTACGAGCAGTACTTC. It is translated as CASSLRPSYEQYF.

This clone occurred once. This chain connects TRBV6-1 to TRBJ1-3; no definite D call. Germline V gene sequence: CDR1 MNHNS, CDR2 SASEGT. V lost 6 bases and J lost 8, with 17 bases in between. This CDR3 region has 14 residues. CDR3 residues: CASRPAAFGDTIYF. CDR3 nucleotides: TGTGCCAGCAGGCCCGCGGCCTTCGGGGACACCATATATTTT.

This clone has just a few counts. The sample contains more than one DNA sequence encoding this CDR3. The CDR3 DNA is TGTGCCAGCAGACCGCGACAGGTGAACACTGAAGCTTTCTTT. Translation: CASRPRQVNTEAFF. The chain carries TRBV6-5 and TRBJ1-1, with D possibly being TRBD1 (6 bases). CDR3 length: 14 residues. Germline V gives CDR1 MNHEY, CDR2 SVGAGI. V shed 6 bases and J shed 0 bases, with 11 bases lying between them.

The J gene is TRBJ1-1, the V gene TRBV10-2, with 10 bases identical to TRBD1. The V segment lost 6 bases and the J segment 4 bases; nucleotides outside the gene matches: 17. CDR1 and CDR2 (germline): WSHSY, SAAADI. The CDR3 is made up of 18 amino acids. This chain's CDR3 is CASRGRRQGAGAGTEAFF. The CDR3 DNA reads TGCGCCAGCAGAGGAAGAAGACAGGGGGCCGGAGCAGGCACTGAAGCTTTCTTT.

A word on this clone: Other DNA sequences of this sample code for an identical CDR3. The rearrangement joins TRBV2 to TRBJ2-4, with 11 bases aligning to TRBD2. Looked up from germline, CDR1 is SNHLY and CDR2 is FYNNEI. This CDR3 has 16 amino acids. Trimming at V came to 1 base and at J to 1 base, leaving 0 bases not matched to a gene. The CDR3 here is CASSEGLAGAKNIQYF. As DNA, the CDR3 is TGTGCCAGCAGTGAAGGACTAGCGGGGGCCAAAAACATTCAGTACTTC.

The chain links TRBV4-1 to TRBJ2-7; 8 bases map to TRBD1. The CDR3 runs 21 residues. CDR1 and CDR2 from the germline V gene are MGHRA and YSYEKL. V shed 1 base, J shed 4 bases, and the junction held 24 bases outside the gene matches. The CDR3 coding sequence is TGCGCCAGCAGCCAAGTAATCATCCAGGGGGCCCCCAGGTCCCGGGCATACGAGCAGTACTTC. Protein: CASSQVIIQGAPRSRAYEQYF.

This clone was detected once. The chain uses TRBV9 and TRBJ1-3, with D maybe TRBD1 (5 bases). V was trimmed by 4 bases and J by 6 bases, leaving 14 bases between them. The CDR3 runs 14 residues. Germline CDR1 reads SGDLS; CDR2 reads YYNGEE. The CDR3 DNA follows: TGTGCCAGCAGCCGGGCGGGGGGTGAAAACACCATATATTTT. Its translation is CASSRAGGENTIYF. Variable domain in full (rest from reference TRBV9 and TRBJ1-3): DSGVTQTPKHLITATGQRVTLRCSPRSGDLSVYWYQQSLDQGLQFLIQYYNGEERAKGNILERFSAQQFPDLHSELNLSSLELGDSALYFCASSRAGGENTIYFGEGSWLTVV.

This clone was recorded only once. CDR3 residues: CASSPIGGRGYQETQYF. The CDR3 DNA reads TGTGCCAGCAGCCCCATCGGAGGGAGAGGGTACCAAGAGACCCAGTACTTC. The chain employs TRBV11-2 and TRBJ2-5, with D perhaps TRBD2 (6 bases). CDR1 SGHAT and CDR2 FQNNGV come from the germline V gene. This CDR3 region has 17 residues. V lost 5 bases, J lost 0 bases, and 19 bases lay in between. The complete variable domain, with remaining parts taken from reference TRBV11-2 and TRBJ2-5, reads EAGVAQSPRYKIIEKRQSVAFWCNPISGHATLYWYQQILGQGPKLLIQFQNNGVVDDSQLPKDRFSAERLKGVDSTLKIQPAKLEDSAVYLCASSPIGGRGYQETQYFGPGTRLLVL.

This sequence joins TRBV10-1 and TRBJ2-1; D perhaps matches TRBD2 (6 bases). V was pared by 3 bases and J by 7 bases, with 16 bases between. This CDR3 comprises 15 residues. CDR1 is WNHNN and CDR2 is SYGVQD in the germline V gene (reference sequence). CDR3 sequence reads: CASSDSSARTNEQFF. CDR3 sequence (DNA): TGCGCCAGCAGTGACTCTAGCGCCCGAACTAATGAGCAGTTCTTC.

This sequence joins TRBV28 and TRBJ1-2, with D unresolved. Germline assignment: CDR1 MDHEN and CDR2 SYDVKM. Deletions cut 1 base from V and 0 bases from J, with 6 bases between. The CDR3 length is 14 residues. The CDR3 coding sequence is TGTGCCAGCAGTTTATTCGGTGCTAACTATGGCTACACCTTC. Translating it yields CASSLFGANYGYTF.

This chain uses TRBV11-2 with TRBJ2-5; 9 bases map to TRBD2. Germline values: CDR1 SGHAT, CDR2 FQNNGV. The V segment lost 4 bases and the J segment 5 bases; nucleotides outside the gene matches: 8. This CDR3 is 15 amino acids long. The CDR3 protein is CASSSQLAGGETQYF. The CDR3 DNA sequence: TGTGCCAGCAGCTCGCAACTAGCGGGTGGGGAGACCCAGTACTTC.

This rearrangement joins TRBV28 to TRBJ2-1; 7 bases are a match to TRBD2. The CDR3 is 14 amino acids. J lost 10 bases, V lost 6 bases, and 12 bases had no gene match. Germline lookup yields CDR1 MDHEN and CDR2 SYDVKM. This CDR3 is CASSLPAGVSEQFF. The DNA of the CDR3 is TGTGCCAGCAGCCTTCCTGCGGGAGTGAGCGAGCAGTTCTTC.

The genes are TRBV10-3 and TRBJ2-1, with D tentatively TRBD2 (5 bases). Trimming stripped 6 bases from V and 4 bases from J, with 10 bases between. This CDR3 has 13 amino acids. From germline, CDR1 is ENHRY and CDR2 SYGVKD. CDR3 DNA sequence: TGTGCCATCAGAGAGGGAACATACAATGAGCAGTTCTTC. Translation: CAIREGTYNEQFF.

The CDR3 DNA is TGTGCCAGCAGCCATAGGAGTTTCGTTAGCGGGTACCTCTCCTACGAGCAGTACTTC. Translated: CASSHRSFVSGYLSYEQYF. This sequence joins TRBV14 and TRBJ2-7; 7 positions match TRBD2. V was pared by 3 bases and J by 0 bases, with 17 bases of the junction left unmatched. Germline-derived CDR1 and CDR2 are SGHDN and FVKESK. This CDR3 is 19 amino acids long.

The gene calls are TRBV2 and TRBJ2-2, with 7 bases that match TRBD1. Germline trimming cut 5 bases from V and 5 bases from J; bases unmatched to any gene: 5. This CDR3 is 14 amino acids long. Germline-derived CDR1 and CDR2 are SNHLY and FYNNEI. CDR3 region: CASSKGQATGELFF. DNA for the CDR3: TGTGCCAGCAGTAAAGGACAGGCGACCGGGGAGCTGTTTTTT. Combining the CDR3 with reference TRBV2 and TRBJ2-2 gives the whole variable domain EPEVTQTPSHQVTQMGQEVILRCVPISNHLYFYWYRQILGQKVEFLVSFYNNEISEKSEIFDDQFSVERPDGSNFTLKIRSTKLEDSAMYFCASSKGQATGELFFGEGSRLTVL.